There are many counts of the clone carrying this T cell receptor beta chain. Its antigen is unknown. Peripheral blood samples of 7.5 to 10 milliliters were drawn from each donor. A second 7 to 11 cycle PCR used barcoded and J-beta primers. TCRdb reprocessed the 5' RACE reads with MiXCR, giving one entry per CDR3 protein. The repertoire has 1.5 million to 2 million distinct CDR3 sequences, approximately 28% of them found once; the top ten carry more than 6%. The CDR3 loop spans 14 amino acids. J was trimmed by 8 bases and V by 6 bases; bases with no gene match: 10. The sample belongs to a study of blood T cells in healthy people across ages. Study results and limitations: The long-lived group displayed more naive CD4+ cells, plus higher diversity, than the aged donors did. Diversity of TCR beta correlated strongly with naive T cell percentage.

What was sequenced was blood. This TCR was sampled from a woman younger than 45 in good health. V is TRBV12-3 or TRBV12-4 and J is TRBJ2-4, with 7 bases matching TRBD1. Here the CDR3 DNA reads TGTGCCAGCAGCCGCCGACAGGGTATGGACATTCAGTACTTC. This sequence encodes CASSRRQGMDIQYF.